These 30 T cell receptor beta chains were sequenced from one sample in a study of shared clonotypes between healthy human individuals. Cells designated naive CD8 were CD45RO-negative and were positively selected for CCR7, with terminally differentiated effector memory CD45RA+ cells excluded. Libraries were prepared by immunoSEQ multiplex PCR; TCRdb keeps only in-frame clonotypes and omits some of them. This sample yields about 2 million clones, of which approximately 94% are seen a single time; 1% to 1.3% belongs to the top ten. The sequenced material came from naive CD8+ T cells sorted from blood. Every receptor here comes from a man between 18 and 29 years old in good health.

The genes are TRBV7-8 and TRBJ2-3; 8 nucleotides line up with TRBD2. Trimming cost V 1 base and J 0 bases; bases outside gene matches: 9. This CDR3 is 18 amino acids long. Germline loops: CDR1 SGHVS, CDR2 FQNEAQ. CDR3 DNA sequence: TGTGCCAGCAGCTTAGGGGTTGGTAGCGGGGACAGCACAGATACGCAGTATTTT. It specifies CASSLGVGSGDSTDTQYF.

The V gene is TRBV13, the J gene TRBJ1-2; D ambiguous. Looked up from germline, CDR1 is PRHDT and CDR2 is FYEKMQ (reference sequence). CDR3 size: 15 residues. The germline V and J ends were trimmed by 0 bases and 3 bases, with 11 bases remaining between them. In DNA form, the CDR3 reads TGTGCCAGCAGCTTAGGGACCCTGCCGGACTATGGCTACACCTTC. The encoded protein is CASSLGTLPDYGYTF. Combining the CDR3 with reference TRBV13 and TRBJ1-2 gives the whole variable domain AAGVIQSPRHLIKEKRETATLKCYPIPRHDTVYWYQQGPGQDPQFLISFYEKMQSDKGSIPDRFSAQQFSDYHSELNMSSLELGDSALYFCASSLGTLPDYGYTFGSGTRLTVV.

This clone has just one count. The chain employs TRBV19 and TRBJ1-2; 9 bases agree with TRBD1. Trimming removed 5 bases from V and 7 bases from J; junction bases left unmatched: 5. The CDR3 runs 13 residues. Germline loops: CDR1 LNHDA, CDR2 SQIVND (reference sequence). The CDR3 protein is CASSPGTGLGYTF. For the CDR3, the DNA is TGTGCCAGTAGTCCAGGGACAGGGCTTGGCTACACCTTC.

The chain has TRBV11-1 and TRBJ2-5; 11 bases agree with TRBD2. The V segment lost 4 bases and the J segment 3 bases; nucleotides outside the gene matches: 1. CDR3 length: 14 residues. Germline CDR1 and CDR2: SGHAT and FQDESV (reference sequence). The CDR3 loop is CASSSLAGEETQYF. The DNA of the CDR3 is TGTGCCAGCAGCTCACTAGCGGGGGAAGAGACCCAGTACTTC.

J is TRBJ2-7 and V is TRBV5-1; 10 bases fit TRBD1. The CDR3 totals 14 residues. The trim removed 5 bases at V and 5 bases at J, leaving 7 bases unmatched. Germline V lookup: CDR1 SGHRS, CDR2 YFSETQ. CDR3 protein: CASSEGQGLDEQYF. The CDR3 bases are TGCGCCAGCAGTGAGGGACAGGGGTTGGACGAGCAGTACTTC. Together with reference TRBV5-1 and TRBJ2-7, the CDR3 gives the full variable domain: KAGVTQTPRYLIKTRGQQVTLSCSPISGHRSVSWYQQTPGQGLQFLFEYFSETQRNKGNFPGRFSGRQFSNSRSEMNVSTLELGDSALYLCASSEGQGLDEQYFGPGTRLTVT.

The gene calls are TRBV6-7 and TRBJ2-5; D is unclear. TRBV6-7 qualifies as an ORF whose function is uncertain. This CDR3 is 13 amino acids long. Trimming cost V 4 bases and J 5 bases, with 11 bases left between them. CDR3 nucleotides: TGTGCCAGCAGTTTCGGACCCCCGGAGACCCAGTACTTC. Protein: CASSFGPPETQYF.

The chain joins TRBV27 to TRBJ2-1; 11 positions match TRBD2. The CDR3 runs to 14 residues. Looked up from germline, CDR1 is MNHEY and CDR2 is SMNVEV (reference sequence). J was trimmed by 8 bases and V by 5 bases; bases with no gene match: 5. CDR3 nucleotides: TGTGCCAGCAGTATAGCGGGGGGGCCCTATGAGCAGTTCTTC. Its translation: CASSIAGGPYEQFF.

V and J are TRBV6-1 and TRBJ2-5; D possibly corresponds to TRBD1 (5 bases). The germline V and J ends were trimmed by 7 bases and 9 bases, with 12 bases remaining between them. The CDR3 length is 11 residues. Germline CDR1 reads MNHNS; CDR2 reads SASEGT. The CDR3: CASILLGAQYF. CDR3 in DNA: TGTGCCAGCATTTTGTTAGGGGCCCAGTACTTC.

The V and J genes are TRBV9 and TRBJ2-6; 7 bases fit TRBD2. This CDR3 has 15 amino acids. V dropped 1 base and J dropped 4; count of bases not matched to a gene: 2. Germline CDR1 and CDR2: SGDLS and YYNGEE. CDR3 in DNA: TGTGCCAGCAGCGTACTAGCGGAGGGGGCCAACGTCCTGACTTTC. Its protein is CASSVLAEGANVLTF.

This sequence joins TRBV4-1 and TRBJ1-4, with 8 bases aligning to TRBD1. The CDR3 loop spans 14 amino acids. Germline V gives CDR1 MGHRA, CDR2 YSYEKL. V lost 2 bases and J lost 6; bases outside the gene matches: 2. This chain's CDR3 is CASSQQTGDEKLFF. The CDR3 DNA sequence: TGCGCCAGCAGCCAACAGACAGGGGATGAAAAACTGTTTTTT.

The rearrangement uses TRBV5-4 and TRBJ2-3, with 8 positions matching TRBD2. There are 17 residues in the CDR3. The J segment lost 2 bases and the V segment lost 7 bases, leaving 15 bases of the junction unmatched. CDR1 is SGHNT, CDR2 YYREEE, per germline (reference sequence). The DNA of the CDR3 is TGTGCCAGCCCTTCCCAAGGTAGCGGGGCAAACACAGATACGCAGTATTTT. Residues: CASPSQGSGANTDTQYF.

The V gene is TRBV7-6, the J gene TRBJ2-7; D is uncertain. Looked up from germline, CDR1 is SGHVS and CDR2 is FNYEAQ. V was pared by 0 bases and J by 5 bases, with 8 bases between. There are 13 residues in the CDR3. The CDR3 loop is CASSLAPEDEQYF. As DNA, the CDR3 is TGTGCCAGCAGCTTAGCGCCCGAGGACGAGCAGTACTTC. Looking up the rest from reference TRBV7-6 and TRBJ2-7 gives the full variable domain: GAGVSQSPRYKVTKRGQDVALRCDPISGHVSLYWYRQALGQGPEFLTYFNYEAQQDKSGLPNDRFSAERPEGSISTLTIQRTEQRDSAMYRCASSLAPEDEQYFGPGTRLTVT.

The rearrangement joins TRBV7-8 to TRBJ2-7; tentatively, D is TRBD2 (5 bases). There are 14 residues in the CDR3. Trimming cost V 1 base and J 3 bases, with 10 bases left between them. Germline CDR1 and CDR2: SGHVS and FQNEAQ. The CDR3 spells CASSLGAGLYEQYF. For the CDR3, the DNA is TGTGCCAGCAGCTTAGGAGCCGGACTCTACGAGCAGTACTTC.

V usage is TRBV20-1 and J usage is TRBJ1-1; D is unclear. Trimming took off 5 bases at V and 6 bases at J, with 10 bases between the two ends. The V gene's germline CDR1 is DFQATT and CDR2 SNEGSKA (reference sequence). The CDR3 consists of 11 residues. CDR3 protein: CSASKVSEAFF. The CDR3 DNA reads TGCAGTGCTTCGAAAGTGTCTGAAGCTTTCTTT.

This clone has more than one count but fewer than ten. The same CDR3 also results from other DNA sequences found in this sample. V usage is TRBV27 and J usage is TRBJ2-5; D gene ambiguous. The length of the CDR3 is 11 residues. Germline loops: CDR1 MNHEY, CDR2 SMNVEV (reference sequence). V was pared by 3 bases and J by 5 bases, with 4 bases between. CDR3 sequence: CASSLGETQYF. The CDR3 nucleotides are TGTGCCAGCAGTTTGGGGGAGACCCAGTACTTC.

The chain combines TRBV14 with TRBJ2-7, with 10 bases aligning to TRBD2. Per germline, CDR1 SGHDN and CDR2 FVKESK. The CDR3 has 17 residues. V shed 2 bases and J 4 bases; nucleotides not matched to a gene: 11. Here the CDR3 DNA reads TGTGCCAGCAGCCAACCGGGGCTGGCTAGCGGGAGTTACGAGCAGTACTTC. It encodes CASSQPGLASGSYEQYF.

Here the CDR3 DNA reads TGTGCCAGCAGTGAATGGGCGGGCGGTTCTAACTATGGCTACACCTTC. This translates into CASSEWAGGSNYGYTF. The V gene is TRBV25-1, the J gene TRBJ1-2; D uncertain. The CDR3 has 16 residues. The V and J ends lost 1 base and 0 bases respectively, with 12 bases between them. Germline values: CDR1 MGHDK, CDR2 SYGVNS.

Concerning this clone: Other DNA sequences from this sample encode an identical CDR3 as well. V gene TRBV29-1 combines with J gene TRBJ2-7; 9 bases match TRBD1. The germline CDR1 and CDR2 sequences are SQVTM and ANQGSEA. V shed 6 bases and J 3 bases; nucleotides not matched to a gene: 6. This CDR3 comprises 13 residues. As DNA, the CDR3 is TGCAGCGTAAGGACAGGGGAAGGCTACGAGCAGTACTTC. Its protein product is CSVRTGEGYEQYF.

This clone was observed many times. The chain uses TRBV30 and TRBJ1-6; tentatively, D is TRBD1 (5 bases). This CDR3 is 13 amino acids long. Trimming took 3 bases from V and 7 from J, leaving 10 bases between them. Looked up from germline, CDR1 is GTSNPN and CDR2 is SVGIG (reference sequence). The DNA of the CDR3 is TGTGCCTGGAGGTTCGGGGGGAATTCACCCCTCCACTTT. Translated, it gives CAWRFGGNSPLHF.

This clone was seen once. The rearrangement uses TRBV6-6 and TRBJ2-7; D is perhaps TRBD1 (5 bases). Trimming cost V 7 bases and J 3 bases, with 13 bases left between them. The CDR3 sequence is 13 residues long. Germline CDR1 is MNHNY and CDR2 is SVGAGI (reference sequence). CDR3 sequence (DNA): TGTGCCAGCACCTGGGGCATCAACTACGAGCAGTACTTC. This encodes CASTWGINYEQYF.

The J gene is TRBJ1-5, the V gene TRBV28; unclear D gene. Germline V gene sequence: CDR1 MDHEN, CDR2 SYDVKM. This CDR3 is 13 amino acids long. The germline V and J ends were trimmed by 7 bases and 4 bases, with 11 bases remaining between them. CDR3 in DNA: TGTGCCAGCACGGGAGGGAGTAATCAGCCCCAGCATTTT. As protein: CASTGGSNQPQHF.

The V and J genes are TRBV5-1 and TRBJ1-2; no definite D call. The CDR3 loop spans 13 amino acids. In germline, CDR1 is SGHRS, CDR2 YFSETQ. Trimming cost V 0 bases and J 6 bases, with 9 bases left between them. DNA for the CDR3: TGCGCCAGCAGCTTGGAGGTAGTGGATGGCTACACCTTC. This translates into CASSLEVVDGYTF.

This chain uses TRBV30 with TRBJ1-2; D unclear. Germline CDR1 and CDR2: GTSNPN and SVGIG (reference sequence). V lost 0 bases, J lost 4 bases, and 21 bases lay in between. This CDR3 has 17 amino acids. The CDR3 reads CAWSVRGRLADFYGYTF. The CDR3 nucleotides are TGTGCCTGGAGTGTACGTGGCAGGCTTGCCGATTTCTATGGCTACACCTTC.

CDR3 sequence reads: CASSYTGTNNEKLFF. The CDR3 DNA is TGTGCCAGCAGTTACACCGGGACGAATAATGAAAAACTGTTTTTT. The chain links TRBV6-5 to TRBJ1-4; D is possibly TRBD1 (5 bases). The CDR3 is made up of 15 amino acids. Trimming shortened V by 2 bases and J by 4 bases, and 11 bases separated the two germline ends. Germline values: CDR1 MNHEY, CDR2 SVGAGI.

The rearrangement joins TRBV27 to TRBJ2-3; TRBD2 is a possible D gene (5 bases). CDR3 length: 13 residues. Germline loops: CDR1 MNHEY, CDR2 SMNVEV (reference sequence). Trimming removed 0 bases from V and 7 bases from J, with 8 bases in between. CDR3 region: CASSLSLAHTQYF. The CDR3, as DNA: TGTGCCAGCAGTTTATCGTTAGCGCATACGCAGTATTTT.

This sequence joins TRBV15 and TRBJ2-1, with TRBD1 matching 10 bases. Germline-derived CDR1 and CDR2 are LNHNV and YYDKDF (reference sequence). The CDR3 runs 15 residues. Trimming removed 3 bases from V and 1 base from J; junction bases left unmatched: 0. In DNA, the CDR3 is TGTGCCACCAGCAGGGGACAGGGGTCCTACAATGAGCAGTTCTTC. This encodes CATSRGQGSYNEQFF.

The chain is built from TRBV5-1 and TRBJ2-1, with D tentatively TRBD2 (6 bases). The CDR3 is 14 amino acids. Per germline, CDR1 SGHRS and CDR2 YFSETQ. Trimming pared 0 bases from V and 5 bases from J, leaving 9 bases between. CDR3 coding DNA: TGCGCCAGCAGCTTGGAGGTAGCGGACAATGAGCAGTTCTTC. Translation gives CASSLEVADNEQFF.

V is TRBV10-3 and J is TRBJ2-2; a weak D match, TRBD1 (5 bases). The ends were cut back, 2 bases at V and 3 bases at J, with 16 bases in the middle. CDR1 ENHRY and CDR2 SYGVKD come from the germline V gene. This CDR3 has 17 residues. The CDR3 DNA sequence: TGTGCCATCAGTGAGCAGGGTTCGGTGTTAGACACCGGGGAGCTGTTTTTT. This sequence encodes CAISEQGSVLDTGELFF.

The chain joins TRBV14 to TRBJ2-2, with 8 bases fitting TRBD2. The CDR3 runs 14 residues. The germline gives CDR1 SGHDN, CDR2 FVKESK. With V trimmed by 1 base and J by 5 bases, 0 bases remained unmatched. CDR3 nucleotide sequence: TGTGCCAGCAGCCAAGCGGGGGGGACCGGGGAGCTGTTTTTT. The encoded protein is CASSQAGGTGELFF. Full variable domain (remainder filled in from reference TRBV14 and TRBJ2-2): EAGVTQFPSHSVIEKGQTVTLRCDPISGHDNLYWYRRVMGKEIKFLLHFVKESKQDESGMPNNRFLAERTGGTYSTLKVQPAELEDSGVYFCASSQAGGTGELFFGEGSRLTVL.

This chain uses TRBV27 with TRBJ1-2; 10 nucleotides match TRBD1. Germline V gene sequence: CDR1 MNHEY, CDR2 SMNVEV (reference sequence). The CDR3 loop spans 16 amino acids. V shed 5 bases, J shed 3 bases, and the junction held 9 bases outside the gene matches. CDR3 nucleotide sequence: TGTGCCAGCAGTCCACTGGGGACAGGGGCGTACTATGGCTACACCTTC. It yields the protein CASSPLGTGAYYGYTF.